This T cell receptor beta chain was retrieved from a study of shared clonotypes between healthy human individuals. The naive CD8 fraction comprised CD45RO-negative cells positively selected for CCR7 and excluded terminally differentiated effector memory CD45RA+ cells. A remark on this clone: Its antigen remains unknown.

Study conclusions and caveats: For sorted subsets, rarefaction showed incomplete sequencing despite large depth.

Per the authors' pipeline: Junction-only sequences without quality scores came from ImmunoSEQ, so filtering differed. Sequencing was performed with immunoSEQ multiplex PCR; in TCRdb, only in-frame clones are kept and a portion is missing. That table is the source of V, J and clone size, and D and trimming were worked out from the DNA. The sample contains approximately 1.9 million clones, roughly 93% of which appear only once. V lost 6 bases and J lost 8, with 16 bases in between. Per the germline V gene, CDR1 is MNHEY and CDR2 is SMNVEV (reference sequence). The CDR3 runs to 14 residues. This clonotype was obtained from a man between 18 and 29 years old in good health. Some clones in this sample may be carry-over from other donors' samples. Sequencing was carried out using naive CD8+ T cells from PBMCs. The gene calls are TRBV27 and TRBJ2-2; TRBD2 might be the D (5 bases). CDR3 amino acids: CASRSRPRGGELFF. Here the CDR3 DNA reads TGTGCCAGCAGATCCAGACCTCGGGGTGGGGAGCTGTTTTTT.